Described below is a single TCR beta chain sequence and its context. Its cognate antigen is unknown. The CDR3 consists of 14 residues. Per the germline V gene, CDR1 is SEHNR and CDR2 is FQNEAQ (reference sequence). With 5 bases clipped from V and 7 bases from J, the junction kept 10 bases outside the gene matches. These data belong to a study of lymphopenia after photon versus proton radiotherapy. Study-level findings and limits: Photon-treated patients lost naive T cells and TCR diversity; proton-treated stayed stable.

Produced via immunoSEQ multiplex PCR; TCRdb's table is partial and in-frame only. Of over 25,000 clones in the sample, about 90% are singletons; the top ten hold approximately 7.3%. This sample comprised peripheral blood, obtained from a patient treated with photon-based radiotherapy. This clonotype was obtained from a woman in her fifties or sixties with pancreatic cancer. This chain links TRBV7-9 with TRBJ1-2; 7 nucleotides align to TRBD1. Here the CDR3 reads CASSPLTGPGGYTF. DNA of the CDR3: TGTGCCAGCAGCCCCTTGACAGGGCCCGGTGGCTACACCTTC.